This record looks at one T cell receptor beta chain sequence and its context. Original methodology: Estimation of nucleated cell counts relied on the amplification of reference gene primers. Repertoires were generated with immunoSEQ multiplex PCR, while TCRdb's copy carries only in-frame clones and drops some. The DNA was the basis for D and trimming; V, J and clone size are from that table. The table lists about 77,000 clones, around 88% of them singletons. Germline CDR1 reads LGHDT; CDR2 reads YNNKEL (reference sequence). V was clipped by 4 bases and J by 1 base, with 8 bases between them. The length of the CDR3 is 14 residues. The source of the sample is a study of blood T cell repertoires in COVID-19. On the study more broadly: The United States, Italy and Spain supplied acute and convalescent COVID-19 samples. PBMCs, B-cell-depleted T cells, or T cells were the source of the cDNA or gDNA that made up the material.

The chain employs TRBV3-1 (or the pseudogene TRBV3-2) and TRBJ2-1; the D is unclear. The sequence was obtained from an elderly woman with acute or convalescent COVID-19. Sequencing was done on a sample of peripheral blood. The CDR3, as DNA: TGTGCCAGCAGCCCTAAGCCTTCCTACAATGAGCAGTTCTTC. Its translation: CASSPKPSYNEQFF.